A selection of T cell receptor beta chains follows, all from one sample in a study of T cell repertoires in cytomegalovirus infection. TCRdb processed the reads anew with MiXCR; each CDR3 protein has one entry. The sample shows 400,000 or so distinct CDR3 sequences, 15% to 20% of them seen only once. Sequenced: PBMCs. The receptors here all came from a human donor in good health (CMV status not recorded). Some clones in this sample may be carry-over from other donors' samples. CDR3s include the opening cysteine and the closing phenylalanine or tryptophan. A D gene is named only where the DNA matches it firmly. Clone size is stated in some rows and not others, as once, few, many or a class when expanded.

TRBJ1-1 | TRBV27 | NA | once | TGTGCCAGCAGTCCTGGGATCAACACTGAAGCTTTCTTT | CASSPGINTEAFF
TRBJ2-3 | TRBV7-2 | NA | many | TGTGCCAGCAGCTTATCAGGGGTGACAGATACGCAGTATTTT | CASSLSGVTDTQYF
TRBJ1-4 | TRBV7-2 | TRBD1 | few | TGTGCCAGCAGCTTCCAGGGGGCTAATGAAAAACTGTTTTTT | CASSFQGANEKLFF
TRBJ2-7 | TRBV7-8 | NA | many | TGTGCCAGCAGCACCAACCAACAGGGAGACGAGCAGTACTTC | CASSTNQQGDEQYF
TRBJ2-7 | TRBV6-5 | TRBD1 | NA | TGTGCCAGCAGACGCACACCGGACAGGGAAAAGCAGTACTTC | CASRRTPDREKQYF
TRBJ1-5 | TRBV2 | NA | NA | TGTGCCAGCGAGCCGGGACCTCGGAAGCCCCAGCATTTT | CASEPGPRKPQHF
TRBJ2-5 | TRBV20-1 | NA | many | TGCAGTGCAAGCCCGAAAGAGACCCAGTACTTC | CSASPKETQYF
TRBJ2-1 | TRBV6-2/TRBV6-3 | NA | NA | TGTGCCAGCAGTTTTTCCCGGGCCCCAGGGGATGAGCAGTTCTTC | CASSFSRAPGDEQFF
TRBJ1-5 | TRBV19 | TRBD1 | NA | TGTGCCAGTAGTCCCCCCCAGGGGGCCCACCAGCCCCAGCATTTT | CASSPPQGAHQPQHF
TRBJ2-3 | TRBV12-3/TRBV12-4 | NA | few | TGTGCCAGCAGTTTAGGTAGCCGCTTGGCTACGCAGTATTTT | CASSLGSRLATQYF
TRBJ2-3 | TRBV2 | NA | few | TGTGCCAGCGACTTAGAGTCAGATACGCAGTATTTT | CASDLESDTQYF
TRBJ2-5 | TRBV2 | NA | few | TGTGCCAGCAGTATAAGACAGGACCAAGAGACCCAGTACTTC | CASSIRQDQETQYF
TRBJ1-1 | TRBV5-4 | NA | NA | TGTGCCAGCAGCTTTGATTCGCACACTGAAGCTTTCTTT | CASSFDSHTEAFF
TRBJ2-3 | TRBV24-1 | NA | few | TGTGCCACCAGTGATTTGTCACAGACTAGCACAGATACGCAGTATTTT | CATSDLSQTSTDTQYF
TRBJ2-5 | TRBV27 | NA | many | TGTGCCAGCAGTTCCCCGCTTAGACGAGAGACCCAGTACTTC | CASSSPLRRETQYF
TRBJ1-6 | TRBV7-4 | NA | NA | TGTGCCAGCAGCACAAATCCAGGGGCGCTTAATTCACCCCTCCACTTT | CASSTNPGALNSPLHF
TRBJ1-1 | TRBV4-1 | TRBD1 | many | TGCGCCAGCAGCCAAGTGGGACAGACAAACACTGAAGCTTTCTTT | CASSQVGQTNTEAFF
TRBJ1-5 | TRBV4-1 | NA | NA | TGCGCCAGCAGCCAACCTACAGGAAACCGGAGCAATCAGCCCCAGCATTTT | CASSQPTGNRSNQPQHF
TRBJ2-7 | TRBV28 | TRBD1 | many | TGTGCCAGCACCACTCCGACGACAGGGGGCTACGAGCAGTACTTC | CASTTPTTGGYEQYF
TRBJ2-3 | TRBV10-3 | TRBD2 | few | TGTGCCATCAGTGAAAGGGGACTATCGAGCACAGATACGCAGTATTTT | CAISERGLSSTDTQYF
TRBJ1-1 | TRBV6-6 | NA | NA | TGTGCCAGTTCGGACAGAAACACTGAAGCTTTCTTT | CASSDRNTEAFF
TRBJ1-1 | TRBV6-1 | NA | few | TGTGCCAGCAGTGGGATGAACACTGAAGCTTTCTTT | CASSGMNTEAFF
TRBJ2-3 | TRBV6-5 | NA | few | TGTGCCAGCAAGGGGGCTAGCGGCACAGATACGCAGTATTTT | CASKGASGTDTQYF
TRBJ2-3 | TRBV2 | NA | few | TGTGCCAGCATCCCCGCCCCCTTTAACACAGATACGCAGTATTTT | CASIPAPFNTDTQYF
TRBJ2-1 | TRBV5-1 | TRBD2 | few | TGCGCCAGCAGCTTGGGACTAGCGGGGGGTGGCCATGAGCAGTTCTTC | CASSLGLAGGGHEQFF
TRBJ1-5 | TRBV2 | NA | NA | TGTGCCAGCAGGGTCGCAGGGGATCAGCCCCAGCATTTT | CASRVAGDQPQHF
TRBJ1-3 | TRBV13 | NA | NA | TGTGCCAGCAGCGGAAGAAACACCATATATTTT | CASSGRNTIYF
TRBJ2-3 | TRBV7-4 | NA | NA | TGTGCCAGCAGCTTAGTCGGGTTGGATACGCAGTATTTT | CASSLVGLDTQYF